This TCR beta chain emerged from a study of a mutant IDH1 vaccine in newly diagnosed glioma. Looking at the study overall: Vaccination started 4-6 weeks after radiotherapy alone, or with temozolomide cycles. The treated population exhibited a male proportion of 62.5%, a female proportion of around 40%, and a mean age of around 40 years.

In germline, CDR1 is SGHRS, CDR2 YFSETQ. With 2 bases removed from V and 1 base from J, the gap between germline ends came to 9 bases. This CDR3 contains 14 residues. The time point is: week 11, during vaccination. Each dose delivered 300 ug of mutant IDH1 20-mer peptide subcutaneously with imiquimod. Details on this clone: Its antigen is not identified.

Repertoires were generated with immunoSEQ multiplex PCR, while TCRdb's copy carries only in-frame clones and drops some. Found here are about 64,000 clones, about four fifths of them singletons; the top ten hold more than 7.5%. This rearrangement joins TRBV5-1 to TRBJ1-1, with D tentatively TRBD1 (5 bases). Source: PBMCs, taken from a glioma patient whose treatment included an IDH1 peptide vaccine. The TCR originated in a woman aged 45-65 years with glioma. CDR3 DNA sequence: TGCGCCAGCAGCTTTGGACATTCGAACACTGAAGCTTTCTTT. Encoded protein: CASSFGHSNTEAFF.